This T cell receptor (beta chain) was obtained from a study of post-analysis software for immune sequencing data. Looking at the study overall: The disease courses spanned relapsing-remitting, secondary progressive and progressive-relapsing forms of multiple sclerosis.

CDR1 and CDR2 (germline): ENHRY, SYGVKD. This CDR3 is built from 14 residues. Trimming stripped 4 bases from V and 0 bases from J, with 7 bases between. General study findings and limits: There was significantly lower normalized Chao1 diversity in multiple sclerosis patients than in controls. Strong same-batch co-clustering of samples appeared with F measure clustering. Patients showed TRBV5-6, TRBV5-1 and TRBV20-1 among roughly 5 TRBV segments more frequent than in controls.

Regarding this clonotype: No antigen is known for it.

Every TCR beta cDNA library bore unique molecular identifiers. Some 500,000 cDNA molecules were recovered from an input of about 0.9 to 10 million T cells. A single record per CDR3 protein comes from TCRdb applying MiXCR to the PCR reads. The sample lists about half a million distinct CDR3 sequences, less than 40% occurring once. The specimen sequenced was blood. This rearrangement joins TRBV10-3 to TRBJ2-1, with no clear D. The source of this sequence is a girl aged 2 to 17 with multiple sclerosis. The CDR3 protein is CAISAELSYNEQFF. For the CDR3, the DNA is TGTGCCATCAGTGCGGAGCTCTCCTACAATGAGCAGTTCTTC.